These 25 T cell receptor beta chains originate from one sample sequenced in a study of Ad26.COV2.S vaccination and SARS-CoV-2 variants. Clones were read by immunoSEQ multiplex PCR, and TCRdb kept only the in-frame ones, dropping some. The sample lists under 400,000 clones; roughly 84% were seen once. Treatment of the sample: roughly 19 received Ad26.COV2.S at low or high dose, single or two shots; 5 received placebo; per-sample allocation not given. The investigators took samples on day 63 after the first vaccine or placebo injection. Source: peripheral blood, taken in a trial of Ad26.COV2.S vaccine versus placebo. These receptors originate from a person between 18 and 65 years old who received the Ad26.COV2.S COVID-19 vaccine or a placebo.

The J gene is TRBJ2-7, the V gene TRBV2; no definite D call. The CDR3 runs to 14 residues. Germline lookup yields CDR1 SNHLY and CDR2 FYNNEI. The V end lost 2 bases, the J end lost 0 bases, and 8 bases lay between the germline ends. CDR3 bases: TGTGCCAGCAGTGAAAAGGTTACCTCCTACGAGCAGTACTTC. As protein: CASSEKVTSYEQYF. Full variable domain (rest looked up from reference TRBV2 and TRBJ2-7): EPEVTQTPSHQVTQMGQEVILRCVPISNHLYFYWYRQILGQKVEFLVSFYNNEISEKSEIFDDQFSVERPDGSNFTLKIRSTKLEDSAMYFCASSEKVTSYEQYFGPGTRLTVT.

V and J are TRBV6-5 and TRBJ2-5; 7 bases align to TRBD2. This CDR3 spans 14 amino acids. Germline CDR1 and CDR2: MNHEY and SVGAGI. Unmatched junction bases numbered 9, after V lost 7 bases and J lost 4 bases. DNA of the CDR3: TGTGCCAGCACTCGCGGGGGTTTGGGAGAGACCCAGTACTTC. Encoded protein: CASTRGGLGETQYF.

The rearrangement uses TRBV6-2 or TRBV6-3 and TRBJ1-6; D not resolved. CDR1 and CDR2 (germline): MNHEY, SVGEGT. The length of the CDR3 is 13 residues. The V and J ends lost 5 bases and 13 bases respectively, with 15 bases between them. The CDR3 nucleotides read TGTGCCAGCAGTCAATCCAGGACTGGTCCCCTCCACTTT. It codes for CASSQSRTGPLHF.

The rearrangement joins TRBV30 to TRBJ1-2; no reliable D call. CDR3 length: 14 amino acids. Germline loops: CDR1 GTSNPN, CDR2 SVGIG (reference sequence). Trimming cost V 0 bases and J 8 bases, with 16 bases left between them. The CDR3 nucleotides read TGTGCCTGGAGTGTACGAAGTCAGAGTGCGGGCTACACCTTC. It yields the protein CAWSVRSQSAGYTF.

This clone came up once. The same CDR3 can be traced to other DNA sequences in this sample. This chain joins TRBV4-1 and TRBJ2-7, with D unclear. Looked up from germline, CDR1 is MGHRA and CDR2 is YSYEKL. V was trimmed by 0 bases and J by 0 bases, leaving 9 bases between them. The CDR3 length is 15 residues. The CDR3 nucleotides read TGCGCCAGCAGCCAAGATCGATACAGCTCCTACGAGCAGTACTTC. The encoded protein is CASSQDRYSSYEQYF.

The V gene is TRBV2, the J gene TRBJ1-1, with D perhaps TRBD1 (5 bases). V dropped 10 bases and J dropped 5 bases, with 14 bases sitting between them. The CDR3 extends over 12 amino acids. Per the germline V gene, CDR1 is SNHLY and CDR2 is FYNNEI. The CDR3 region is CATKGGVTEAFF. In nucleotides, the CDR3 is TGTGCCACCAAAGGAGGGGTTACTGAAGCTTTCTTT.

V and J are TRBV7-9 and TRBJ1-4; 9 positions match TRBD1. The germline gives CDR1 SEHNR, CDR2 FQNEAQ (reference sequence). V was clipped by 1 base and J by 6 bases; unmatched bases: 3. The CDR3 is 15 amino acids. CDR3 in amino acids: CASSLGDRDDEKLFF. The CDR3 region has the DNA TGTGCCAGCAGCTTAGGGGACAGGGATGATGAAAAACTGTTTTTT.

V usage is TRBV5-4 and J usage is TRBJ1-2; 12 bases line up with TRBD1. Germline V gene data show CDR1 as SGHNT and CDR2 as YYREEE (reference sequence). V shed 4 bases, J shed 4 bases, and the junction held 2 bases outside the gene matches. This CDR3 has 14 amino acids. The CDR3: CASSPGQGAYGYTF. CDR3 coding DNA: TGTGCCAGCAGCCCGGGACAGGGGGCCTATGGCTACACCTTC.

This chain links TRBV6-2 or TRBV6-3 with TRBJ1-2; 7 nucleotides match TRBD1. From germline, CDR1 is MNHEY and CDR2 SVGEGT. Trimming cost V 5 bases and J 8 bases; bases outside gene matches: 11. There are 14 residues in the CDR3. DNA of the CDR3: TGTGCCAGCAGTGTAACAGGGGTGTCGAGGGGCTACACCTTC. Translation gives CASSVTGVSRGYTF.

In DNA, the CDR3 is TGTGCCAGCAGCTTGGTACAAGATACGCAGTATTTT. This codes for CASSLVQDTQYF. J is TRBJ2-3 and V is TRBV5-8; D uncertain. CDR1 is SGHTS, CDR2 YDEGEE, per germline. CDR3 length: 12 residues. The V and J ends lost 0 bases and 5 bases respectively, with 4 bases between them.

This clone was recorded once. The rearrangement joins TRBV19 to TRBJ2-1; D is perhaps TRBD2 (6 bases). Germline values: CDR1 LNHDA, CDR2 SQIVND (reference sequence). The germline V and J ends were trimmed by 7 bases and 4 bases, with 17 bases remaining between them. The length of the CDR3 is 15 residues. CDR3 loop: CASTSHSGLYNEQFF. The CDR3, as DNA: TGTGCCAGTACTTCCCACTCGGGACTTTACAATGAGCAGTTCTTC.

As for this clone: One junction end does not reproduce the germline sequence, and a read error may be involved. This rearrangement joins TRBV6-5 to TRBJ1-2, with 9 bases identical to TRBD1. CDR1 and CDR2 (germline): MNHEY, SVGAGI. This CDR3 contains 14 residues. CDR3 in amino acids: CASIPGVGQGFSSF. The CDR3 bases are TGTGCCAGCATCCCAGGAGTGGGACAGGGTTTTTCGTCCTTC.

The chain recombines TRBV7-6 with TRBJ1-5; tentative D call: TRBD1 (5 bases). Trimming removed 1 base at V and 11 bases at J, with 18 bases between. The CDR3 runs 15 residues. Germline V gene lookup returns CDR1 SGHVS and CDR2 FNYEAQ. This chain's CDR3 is CASSLDEGFRVAQHF. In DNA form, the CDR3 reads TGTGCCAGCAGCTTAGACGAGGGGTTTAGGGTAGCCCAGCATTTT.

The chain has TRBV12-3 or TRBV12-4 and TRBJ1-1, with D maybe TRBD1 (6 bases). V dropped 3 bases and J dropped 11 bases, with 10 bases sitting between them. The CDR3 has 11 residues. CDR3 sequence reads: CASSFGGLAFF. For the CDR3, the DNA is TGTGCCAGCAGTTTCGGGGGGCTGGCTTTCTTT.

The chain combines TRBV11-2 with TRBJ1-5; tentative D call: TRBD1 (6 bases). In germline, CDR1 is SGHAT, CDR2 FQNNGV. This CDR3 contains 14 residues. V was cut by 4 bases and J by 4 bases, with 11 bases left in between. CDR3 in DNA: TGTGCCAGCAGCTCGGGACAACTGAATCAGCCCCAGCATTTT. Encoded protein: CASSSGQLNQPQHF.

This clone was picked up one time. The DNA of the CDR3 is TGTGCCAGCAAGGCGTGGCGGGGGCTTCAAGAGACCCAGTACTTC. Translating gives CASKAWRGLQETQYF. The V gene is TRBV6-5, the J gene TRBJ2-5, with a possible D match to TRBD2 (7 bases). V gave up 7 bases and J gave up 2 bases, with 17 bases separating them. From germline, CDR1 is MNHEY and CDR2 SVGAGI. CDR3 size: 15 residues.

CDR3 sequence: CASSRLEGTGELFF. The CDR3 DNA reads TGTGCCAGCAGTAGACTAGAAGGCACCGGGGAGCTGTTTTTT. The chain joins TRBV2 to TRBJ2-2, with D possibly being TRBD2 (6 bases). Per the germline V gene, CDR1 is SNHLY and CDR2 is FYNNEI. Trimming pared 5 bases from V and 4 bases from J, leaving 11 bases between. CDR3 length: 14 residues.

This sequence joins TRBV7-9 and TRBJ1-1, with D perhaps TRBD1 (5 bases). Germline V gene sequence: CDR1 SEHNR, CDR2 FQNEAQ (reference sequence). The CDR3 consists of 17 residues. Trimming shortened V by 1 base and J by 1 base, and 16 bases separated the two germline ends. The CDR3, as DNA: TGTGCCAGCAGCTTAGGTAGGGGTTTAGGCACGAACACTGAAGCTTTCTTT. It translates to CASSLGRGLGTNTEAFF.

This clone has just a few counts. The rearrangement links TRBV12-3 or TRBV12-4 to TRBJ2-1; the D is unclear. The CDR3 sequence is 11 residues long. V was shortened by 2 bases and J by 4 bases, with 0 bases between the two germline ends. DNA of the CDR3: TGTGCCAGCAGTTTATACAATGAGCAGTTCTTC. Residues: CASSLYNEQFF.

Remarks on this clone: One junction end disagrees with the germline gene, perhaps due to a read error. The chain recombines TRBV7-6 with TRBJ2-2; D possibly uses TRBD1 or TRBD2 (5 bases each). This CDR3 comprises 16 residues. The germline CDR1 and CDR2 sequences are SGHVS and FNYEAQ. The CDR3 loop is CASSSKGDPNTEELFF. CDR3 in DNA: TGTGCCAGCAGCTCTAAAGGGGACCCGAACACCGAGGAGCTGTTTTTT.

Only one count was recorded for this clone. As DNA, the CDR3 is TGTGCCAGCAGCAGGGACAGGGATAGGGGCTACACCTTC. It translates to CASSRDRDRGYTF. The rearrangement uses TRBV6-5 and TRBJ1-2, with 9 bases fitting TRBD1. The germline gives CDR1 MNHEY, CDR2 SVGAGI. Trimming removed 6 bases from V and 8 bases from J; junction bases left unmatched: 7. The CDR3 has 13 residues.

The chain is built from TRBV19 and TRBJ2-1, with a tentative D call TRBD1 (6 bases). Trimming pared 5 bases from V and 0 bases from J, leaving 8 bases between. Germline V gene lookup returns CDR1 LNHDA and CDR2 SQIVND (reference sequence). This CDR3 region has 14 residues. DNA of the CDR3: TGTGCCAGTAGTGGGGACACCTCCTACAATGAGCAGTTCTTC. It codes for CASSGDTSYNEQFF.

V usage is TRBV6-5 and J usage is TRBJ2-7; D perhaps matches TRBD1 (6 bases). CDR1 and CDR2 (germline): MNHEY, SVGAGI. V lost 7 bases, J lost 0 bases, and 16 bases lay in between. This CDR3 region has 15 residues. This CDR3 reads CASTNTGSFSYEQYF. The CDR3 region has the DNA TGTGCCAGCACCAACACAGGGTCTTTCTCCTACGAGCAGTACTTC.

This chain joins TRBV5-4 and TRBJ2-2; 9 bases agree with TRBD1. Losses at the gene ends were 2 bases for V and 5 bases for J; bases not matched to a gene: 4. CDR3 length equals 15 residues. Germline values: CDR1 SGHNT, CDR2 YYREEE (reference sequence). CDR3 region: CASSFRDRETGELFF. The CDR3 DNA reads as TGTGCCAGCAGCTTCCGGGACAGGGAAACCGGGGAGCTGTTTTTT.

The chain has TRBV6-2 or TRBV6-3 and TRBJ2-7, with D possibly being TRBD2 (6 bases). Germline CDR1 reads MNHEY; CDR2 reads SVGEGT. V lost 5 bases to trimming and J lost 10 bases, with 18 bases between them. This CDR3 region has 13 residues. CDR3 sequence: CASSNRDPGRQYF. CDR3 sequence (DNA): TGTGCCAGCAGTAACCGGGACCCCGGGAGACAGTACTTC.